This T cell receptor beta chain was identified during a study of blood T cell repertoires in COVID-19. Assay: immunoSEQ multiplex PCR; the TCRdb copy retains only in-frame clones and omits some. This table holds approximately 140,000 clones, 80% to 90% found once. Germline CDR1 SGDLS, CDR2 YYNGEE. The ends were cut back, 0 bases at V and 2 bases at J, with 14 bases in the middle. The CDR3 length is 16 residues. This clone was recorded a few times. Those enrolled in Seattle joined during active infection and were followed longitudinally afterward. Sequenced material: peripheral blood. The chain links TRBV9 to TRBJ2-5; tentative D call: TRBD2 (6 bases). The clonotype comes from an older woman with COVID-19, enrolled during active disease. DNA for the CDR3: TGTGCCAGCAGCGTAGATCGGGGGAACCTTCAAGAGACCCAGTACTTC. Translation gives CASSVDRGNLQETQYF.